The T cell receptor beta chain described here comes from a study of neoadjuvant anti-PD-1 for oral cavity cancer. General study findings and limits: With a few patients per group, TCR findings need larger cohorts.

Blood libraries mostly used roughly 500 ng genomic DNA, six replicates each. Libraries were prepared by immunoSEQ multiplex PCR; TCRdb keeps only in-frame clonotypes and omits some of them. The sample contains more than 10,000 clones, roughly 70% of which appear only once. The time point here: after neoadjuvant nivolumab, at surgical resection. These oral cavity squamous cell carcinomas were HPV-negative and locally advanced. Analysis of PBMCs was direct, with no culture step. Trimming removed 4 bases at V and 1 base at J, with 16 bases between. The CDR3 totals 16 residues. Per germline, CDR1 SGHRS and CDR2 YFSETQ. This clone was seen only once. Its antigen is as yet unknown.

The origin of this receptor is a person aged 35 to 85 with oral cavity squamous cell carcinoma. The chain links TRBV5-1 to TRBJ2-3; possibly TRBD1 for D (6 bases). The sample was PBMCs, taken after nivolumab (anti-PD-1) treatment. CDR3 in DNA: TGCGCCAGCAGCATCCCGCTGGGGGCGCGCACAGATACGCAGTATTTT. This sequence encodes CASSIPLGARTDTQYF. Looking up the rest from reference TRBV5-1 and TRBJ2-3 gives the full variable domain: KAGVTQTPRYLIKTRGQQVTLSCSPISGHRSVSWYQQTPGQGLQFLFEYFSETQRNKGNFPGRFSGRQFSNSRSEMNVSTLELGDSALYLCASSIPLGARTDTQYFGPGTRLTVL.